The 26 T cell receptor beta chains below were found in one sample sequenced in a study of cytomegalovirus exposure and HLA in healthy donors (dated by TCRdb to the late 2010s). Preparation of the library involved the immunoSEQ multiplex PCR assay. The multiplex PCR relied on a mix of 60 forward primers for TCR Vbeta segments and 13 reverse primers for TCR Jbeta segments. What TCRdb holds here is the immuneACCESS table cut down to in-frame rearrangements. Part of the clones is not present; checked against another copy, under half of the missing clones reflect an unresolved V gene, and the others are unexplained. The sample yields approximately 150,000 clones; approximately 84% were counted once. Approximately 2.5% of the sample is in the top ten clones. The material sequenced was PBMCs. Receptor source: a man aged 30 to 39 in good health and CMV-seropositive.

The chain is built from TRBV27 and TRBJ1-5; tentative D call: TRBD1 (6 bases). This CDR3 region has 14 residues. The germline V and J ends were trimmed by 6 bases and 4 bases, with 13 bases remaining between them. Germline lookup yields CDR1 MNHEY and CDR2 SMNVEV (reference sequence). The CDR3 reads CASSYRAGNQPQHF. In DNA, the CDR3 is TGTGCCAGCAGCTACAGGGCAGGGAATCAGCCCCAGCATTTT.

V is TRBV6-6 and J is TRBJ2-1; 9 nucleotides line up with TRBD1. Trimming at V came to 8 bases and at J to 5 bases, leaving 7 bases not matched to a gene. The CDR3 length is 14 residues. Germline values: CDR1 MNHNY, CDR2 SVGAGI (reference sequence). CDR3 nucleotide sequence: TGTGCCAGCCGGAGGACAGGGGCCCACAATGAGCAGTTCTTC. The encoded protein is CASRRTGAHNEQFF.

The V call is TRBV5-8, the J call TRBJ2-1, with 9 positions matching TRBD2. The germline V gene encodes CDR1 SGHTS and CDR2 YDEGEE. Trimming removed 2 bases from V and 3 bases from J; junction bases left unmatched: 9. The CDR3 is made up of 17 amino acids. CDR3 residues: CASSLAWREGSYNEQFF. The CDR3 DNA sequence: TGTGCCAGCAGCTTAGCTTGGCGGGAGGGAAGCTACAATGAGCAGTTCTTC.

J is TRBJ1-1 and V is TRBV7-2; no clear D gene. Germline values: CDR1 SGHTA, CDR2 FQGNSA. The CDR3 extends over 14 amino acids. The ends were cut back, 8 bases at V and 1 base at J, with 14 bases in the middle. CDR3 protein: CASGFRETNTEAFF. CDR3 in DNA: TGTGCCAGCGGGTTCCGGGAGACGAACACTGAAGCTTTCTTT.

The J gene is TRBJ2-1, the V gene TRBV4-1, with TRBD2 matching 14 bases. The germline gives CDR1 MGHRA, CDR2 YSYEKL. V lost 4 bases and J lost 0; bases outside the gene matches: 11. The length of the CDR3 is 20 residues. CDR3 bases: TGCGCCAGCAGCCCGTTTGGGACTAGCGGGAGATTCGTCTCCTACAATGAGCAGTTCTTC. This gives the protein CASSPFGTSGRFVSYNEQFF.

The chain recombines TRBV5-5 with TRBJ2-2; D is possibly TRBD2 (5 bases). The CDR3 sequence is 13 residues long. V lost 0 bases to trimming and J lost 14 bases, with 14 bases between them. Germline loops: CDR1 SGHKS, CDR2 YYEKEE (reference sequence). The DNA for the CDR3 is TGTGCCAGCAGCTTGGAAGGGTACGGGGTTCTGTTTTTT. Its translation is CASSLEGYGVLFF.

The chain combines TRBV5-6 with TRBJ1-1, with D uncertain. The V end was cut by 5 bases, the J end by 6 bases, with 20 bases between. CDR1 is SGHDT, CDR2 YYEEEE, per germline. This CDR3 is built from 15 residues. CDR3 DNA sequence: TGTGCCAGCAGTGCCCCCGGGTCCGCGGTCGCTGAAGCTTTCTTT. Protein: CASSAPGSAVAEAFF.

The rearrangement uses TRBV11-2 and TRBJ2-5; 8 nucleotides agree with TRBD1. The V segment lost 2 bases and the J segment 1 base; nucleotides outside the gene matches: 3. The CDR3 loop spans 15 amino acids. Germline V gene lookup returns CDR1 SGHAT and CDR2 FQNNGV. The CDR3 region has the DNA TGTGCCAGCAGCTTAAACAGGGGGACCCAAGAGACCCAGTACTTC. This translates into CASSLNRGTQETQYF.

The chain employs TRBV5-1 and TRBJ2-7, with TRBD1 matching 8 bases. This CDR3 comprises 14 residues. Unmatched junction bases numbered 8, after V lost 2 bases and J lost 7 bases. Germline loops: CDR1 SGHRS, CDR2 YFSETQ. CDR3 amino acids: CASSFMDRALEQYF. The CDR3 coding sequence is TGCGCCAGCAGCTTTATGGACAGGGCGTTAGAGCAGTACTTC.

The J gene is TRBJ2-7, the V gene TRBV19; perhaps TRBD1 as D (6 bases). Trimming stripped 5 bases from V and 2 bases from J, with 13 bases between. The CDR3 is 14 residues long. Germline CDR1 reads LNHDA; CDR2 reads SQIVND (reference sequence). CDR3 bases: TGTGCCAGTAGTCCGTGGGACAACACCTACGAGCAGTACTTC. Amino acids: CASSPWDNTYEQYF.

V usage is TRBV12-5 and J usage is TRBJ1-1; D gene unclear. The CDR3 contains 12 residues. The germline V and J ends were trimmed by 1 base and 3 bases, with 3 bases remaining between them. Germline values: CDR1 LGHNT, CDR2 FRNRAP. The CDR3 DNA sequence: TGTGCTAGTGGTTTGGACTACACTGAAGCTTTCTTT. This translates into CASGLDYTEAFF.

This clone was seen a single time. CDR3 DNA sequence: TGTGCCAGCAGCTTAGGGACAGTGAGGGGGACCACCATATATTTT. Its translation: CASSLGTVRGTTIYF. V is TRBV5-5 and J is TRBJ1-3; 7 nucleotides align to TRBD1. J lost 9 bases, V lost 2 bases, and 11 bases had no gene match. The CDR3 has 15 amino acids. Germline CDR1 SGHKS, CDR2 YYEKEE (reference sequence).

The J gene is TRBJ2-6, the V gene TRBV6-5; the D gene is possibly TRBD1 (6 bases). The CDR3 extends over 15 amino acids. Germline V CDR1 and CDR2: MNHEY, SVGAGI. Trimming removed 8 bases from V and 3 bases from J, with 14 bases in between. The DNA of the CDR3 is TGTGCCAGCTGCTTACAGGGTAATGGGGCCAACGTCCTGACTTTC. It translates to CASCLQGNGANVLTF.

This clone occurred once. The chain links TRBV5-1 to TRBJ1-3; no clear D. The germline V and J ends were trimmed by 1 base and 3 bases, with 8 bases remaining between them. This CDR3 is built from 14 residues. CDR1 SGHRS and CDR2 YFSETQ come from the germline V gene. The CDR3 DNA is TGCGCCAGCAGCTTGATCAGTGATGGAAACACCATATATTTT. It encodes CASSLISDGNTIYF.

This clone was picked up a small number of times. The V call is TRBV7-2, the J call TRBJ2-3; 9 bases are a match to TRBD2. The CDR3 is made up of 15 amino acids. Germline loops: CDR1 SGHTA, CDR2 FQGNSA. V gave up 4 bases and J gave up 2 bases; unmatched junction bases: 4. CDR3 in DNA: TGTGCCAGCAGCTCGGGACTAGCACTCACAGATACGCAGTATTTT. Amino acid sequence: CASSSGLALTDTQYF.

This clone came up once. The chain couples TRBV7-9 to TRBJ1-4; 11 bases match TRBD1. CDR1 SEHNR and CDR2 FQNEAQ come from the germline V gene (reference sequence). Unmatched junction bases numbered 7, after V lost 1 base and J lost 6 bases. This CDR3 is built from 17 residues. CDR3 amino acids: CASSLVKGGQGDEKLFF. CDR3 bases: TGTGCCAGCAGCTTAGTAAAGGGGGGACAGGGGGATGAAAAACTGTTTTTT.

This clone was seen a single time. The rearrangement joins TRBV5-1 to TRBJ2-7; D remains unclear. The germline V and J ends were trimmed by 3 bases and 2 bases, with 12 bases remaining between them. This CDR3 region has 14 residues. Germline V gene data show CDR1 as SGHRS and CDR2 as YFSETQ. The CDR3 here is CASSYSGEAYEQYF. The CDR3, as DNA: TGCGCCAGCAGCTATTCCGGAGAGGCCTACGAGCAGTACTTC.

The CDR3 DNA reads as TGTGCCAGTAAAAGGGAGGTCACTAACTATGGCTACACCTTC. Translated, it gives CASKREVTNYGYTF. The V and J genes are TRBV19 and TRBJ1-2; D is ambiguous. In germline, CDR1 is LNHDA, CDR2 SQIVND (reference sequence). The length of the CDR3 is 14 residues. Trimming removed 7 bases at V and 0 bases at J, with 12 bases between.

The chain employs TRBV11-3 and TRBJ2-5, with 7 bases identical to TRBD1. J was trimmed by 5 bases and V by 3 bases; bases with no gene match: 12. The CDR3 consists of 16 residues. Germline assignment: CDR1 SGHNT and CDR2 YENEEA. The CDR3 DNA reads TGTGCCAGCAGCTTCCAGGCGGCAGGGGGACGGGAGACCCAGTACTTC. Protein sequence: CASSFQAAGGRETQYF.

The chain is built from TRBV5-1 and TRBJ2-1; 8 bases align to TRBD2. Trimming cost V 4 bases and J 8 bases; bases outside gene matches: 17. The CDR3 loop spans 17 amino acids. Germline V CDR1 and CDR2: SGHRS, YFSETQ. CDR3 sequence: CASSPRSGRGPYHEQFF. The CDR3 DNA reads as TGCGCCAGCAGCCCTCGGAGCGGGAGAGGCCCCTATCATGAGCAGTTCTTC.

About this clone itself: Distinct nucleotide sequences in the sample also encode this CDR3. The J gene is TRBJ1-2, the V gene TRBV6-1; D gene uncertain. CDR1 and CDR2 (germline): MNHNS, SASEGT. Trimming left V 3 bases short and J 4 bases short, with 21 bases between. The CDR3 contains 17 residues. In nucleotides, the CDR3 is TGTGCCAGCAGTGAGCGAGACATCAATGGGCAGTTCTATGGCTACACCTTC. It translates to CASSERDINGQFYGYTF.

CDR3 bases: TGTGCCAGCAGATCCGGGACTAGCGGGAGAGCGACCTACAATGAGCAGTTCTTC. As protein: CASRSGTSGRATYNEQFF. The chain is built from TRBV2 and TRBJ2-1; 14 nucleotides match TRBD2. The germline V gene encodes CDR1 SNHLY and CDR2 FYNNEI. The V gene end was trimmed by 6 bases and the J gene end by 2 bases; junction bases not matched to a gene: 9. This CDR3 is built from 18 residues.

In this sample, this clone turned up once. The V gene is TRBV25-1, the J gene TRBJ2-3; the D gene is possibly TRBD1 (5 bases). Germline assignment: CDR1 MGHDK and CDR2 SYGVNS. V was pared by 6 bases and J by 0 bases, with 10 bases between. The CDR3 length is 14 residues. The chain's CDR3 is CASSLDISTDTQYF. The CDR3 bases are TGTGCCAGCAGCTTGGACATTAGCACAGATACGCAGTATTTT.

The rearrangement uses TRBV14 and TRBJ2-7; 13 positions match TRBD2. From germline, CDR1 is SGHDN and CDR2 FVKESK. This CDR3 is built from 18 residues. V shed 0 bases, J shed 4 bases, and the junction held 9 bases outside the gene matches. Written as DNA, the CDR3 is TGTGCCAGCAGCCAAGATTCCAGGACTAGCGGGAGCTATTACGAGCAGTACTTC. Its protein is CASSQDSRTSGSYYEQYF.

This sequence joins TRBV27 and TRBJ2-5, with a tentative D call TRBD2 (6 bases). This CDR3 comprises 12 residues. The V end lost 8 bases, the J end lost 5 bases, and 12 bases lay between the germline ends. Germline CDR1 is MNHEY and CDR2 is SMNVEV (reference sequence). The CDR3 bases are TGTGCCAGCCGAGGGACTCGGGAGACCCAGTACTTC. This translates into CASRGTRETQYF.

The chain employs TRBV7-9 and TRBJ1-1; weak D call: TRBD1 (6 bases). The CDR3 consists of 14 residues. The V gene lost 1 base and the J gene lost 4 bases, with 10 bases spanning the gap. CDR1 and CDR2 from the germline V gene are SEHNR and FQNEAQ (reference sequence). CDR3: CASSLVGAGTEAFF. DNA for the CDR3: TGTGCCAGCAGCTTAGTGGGGGCGGGCACTGAAGCTTTCTTT.